These T cell receptor beta chains were read from a single sample in a study of human T cells and chemical hapten exposure. TCRdb recomputed calls from the RACE reads with MiXCR, one row per CDR3 protein. The sample records around 130,000 distinct CDR3 sequences, about 8.2% being singletons. The sample taken for sequencing was whole blood. The receptors shown here come from a male donor in good health. Some clones in this sample may be carry-over from other donors' samples. The CDR3 runs from the conserved cysteine through the conserved F or W. D genes are given only for firm matches. Clone size is stated in some rows and not others, as once, few, many or a class when expanded.

CDR3aa: CATSRSTAGELFF
CDR3nt: TGTGCCACCAGCAGGTCAACGGCCGGGGAGCTGTTTTTT
v_gene: TRBV15
abundance: few
j_gene: TRBJ2-2
d_gene: .

CDR3aa: CASSLEGVTYGYTF
CDR3nt: TGCGCCAGCAGCTTGGAAGGAGTCACCTATGGCTACACCTTC
v_gene: TRBV5-1
abundance: few
j_gene: TRBJ1-2
d_gene: .

CDR3aa: CASSPRLGAFGNEQFF
CDR3nt: TGTGCCAGCTCACCAAGGTTGGGAGCCTTCGGCAATGAGCAGTTCTTC
v_gene: TRBV18
abundance: many
j_gene: TRBJ2-1
d_gene: .

CDR3aa: CSASGGGTDTQYF
CDR3nt: TGCAGTGCTAGCGGGGGGGGCACAGATACGCAGTATTTT
v_gene: TRBV20-1
abundance: .
j_gene: TRBJ2-3
d_gene: TRBD2

CDR3aa: CASAGERSYNEQFF
CDR3nt: TGTGCCAGCGCAGGCGAGCGCTCCTACAATGAGCAGTTCTTC
v_gene: TRBV6-5
abundance: few
j_gene: TRBJ2-1
d_gene: .

CDR3aa: CASSAGLGPGQGYNEQFF
CDR3nt: TGTGCCAGCAGTGCGGGCCTAGGCCCGGGACAGGGGTACAATGAGCAGTTCTTC
v_gene: TRBV25-1
abundance: .
j_gene: TRBJ2-1
d_gene: TRBD1

CDR3aa: CASSVGSYNEQFF
CDR3nt: TGTGCCAGCAGCGTGGGCTCCTACAATGAGCAGTTCTTC
v_gene: TRBV9
abundance: many
j_gene: TRBJ2-1
d_gene: .

CDR3aa: CASSEGTSGPTDTQYF
CDR3nt: TGTGCCAGCAGCGAGGGGACTAGCGGCCCCACAGATACGCAGTATTTT
v_gene: TRBV7-9
abundance: .
j_gene: TRBJ2-3
d_gene: TRBD2

CDR3aa: CASSYRGGSGTGELFF
CDR3nt: TGTGCCAGCAGTTACAGGGGCGGGAGTGGCACCGGGGAGCTGTTTTTT
v_gene: TRBV6-5
abundance: .
j_gene: TRBJ2-2
d_gene: TRBD2

CDR3aa: CASSRDRGRYTEAFF
CDR3nt: TGTGCCAGCAGCCGGGACAGGGGGCGGTACACTGAAGCTTTCTTT
v_gene: TRBV27
abundance: few
j_gene: TRBJ1-1
d_gene: TRBD1

CDR3aa: CASSLGPGYQPQHF
CDR3nt: TGTGCCAGCAGCTTGGGACCGGGGTATCAGCCCCAGCATTTT
v_gene: TRBV11-2
abundance: .
j_gene: TRBJ1-5
d_gene: .

CDR3aa: CSVDQTATTEAFF
CDR3nt: TGCAGCGTTGATCAAACGGCCACCACTGAAGCTTTCTTT
v_gene: TRBV29-1
abundance: .
j_gene: TRBJ1-1
d_gene: .

CDR3aa: CSAPHGQSYNEQFF
CDR3nt: TGCAGTGCTCCCCATGGGCAATCCTACAATGAGCAGTTCTTC
v_gene: TRBV20-1
abundance: .
j_gene: TRBJ2-1
d_gene: .

CDR3aa: CASSLAAMGKQGSYNSPLHF
CDR3nt: TGTGCCAGCAGCTTAGCAGCGATGGGGAAGCAGGGCTCCTATAATTCACCCCTCCACTTT
v_gene: TRBV7-2
abundance: few
j_gene: TRBJ1-6
d_gene: .

CDR3aa: CASSLVGSRSTDTQYF
CDR3nt: TGTGCCAGCAGCTTGGTCGGCAGTAGGAGCACAGATACGCAGTATTTT
v_gene: TRBV5-6
abundance: few
j_gene: TRBJ2-3
d_gene: .

CDR3aa: CASSLVRGRKDYFANTGELFF
CDR3nt: TGCGCCAGCAGCTTGGTGCGGGGGCGGAAGGACTATTTCGCGAACACCGGGGAGCTGTTTTTT
v_gene: TRBV5-1
abundance: many
j_gene: TRBJ2-2
d_gene: .

CDR3aa: CASSQYTEAFF
CDR3nt: TGTGCCAGCTCCCAGTACACTGAAGCTTTCTTT
v_gene: TRBV12-3/TRBV12-4
abundance: .
j_gene: TRBJ1-1
d_gene: .

CDR3aa: CSANPSRDRVTDTQYF
CDR3nt: TGCAGTGCGAACCCCTCCCGGGACAGGGTGACAGATACGCAGTATTTT
v_gene: TRBV20-1
abundance: .
j_gene: TRBJ2-3
d_gene: TRBD1

CDR3aa: CASSLKSGGANEQFF
CDR3nt: TGTGCCAGCAGCCTAAAGAGCGGGGGGGCCAATGAGCAGTTCTTC
v_gene: TRBV14
abundance: .
j_gene: TRBJ2-1
d_gene: TRBD2

CDR3aa: CASSVGRQKANTGELFF
CDR3nt: TGTGCCAGCAGCGTAGGAAGACAGAAAGCGAACACCGGGGAGCTGTTTTTT
v_gene: TRBV9
abundance: few
j_gene: TRBJ2-2
d_gene: .

CDR3aa: CASSPGTDTYEQYF
CDR3nt: TGTGCCAGTTCACCCGGGACAGATACCTACGAGCAGTACTTC
v_gene: TRBV18
abundance: few
j_gene: TRBJ2-7
d_gene: TRBD1

CDR3aa: CASSEGTANSNQPQHF
CDR3nt: TGTGCCAGCAGCGAAGGGACAGCAAATAGCAATCAGCCCCAGCATTTT
v_gene: TRBV6-1
abundance: many
j_gene: TRBJ1-5
d_gene: TRBD1

CDR3aa: CASSLMRGDYGYTF
CDR3nt: TGTGCCAGCAGCTTAATGAGGGGGGACTATGGCTACACCTTC
v_gene: TRBV7-2
abundance: .
j_gene: TRBJ1-2
d_gene: .

CDR3aa: CSVTRYTGELFF
CDR3nt: TGCAGCGTGACTAGGTACACCGGGGAGCTGTTTTTT
v_gene: TRBV29-1
abundance: few
j_gene: TRBJ2-2
d_gene: .

CDR3aa: CASSQGTSLDSYEQYF
CDR3nt: TGCGCCAGCAGCCAGGGGACTAGCCTAGACTCCTACGAGCAGTACTTC
v_gene: TRBV4-1
abundance: many
j_gene: TRBJ2-7
d_gene: TRBD2

CDR3aa: CASSYQGLIGELFF
CDR3nt: TGTGCCAGCAGTTACCAGGGTTTAATCGGGGAGCTGTTTTTT
v_gene: TRBV6-5
abundance: few
j_gene: TRBJ2-2
d_gene: .

CDR3aa: CASSVDPSSGSYEQYF
CDR3nt: TGTGCCAGCAGCGTAGACCCCTCTAGCGGGAGTTACGAGCAGTACTTC
v_gene: TRBV9
abundance: few
j_gene: TRBJ2-7
d_gene: TRBD2

CDR3aa: CAISESATNEKLFF
CDR3nt: TGTGCCATCAGTGAGTCGGCAACTAATGAAAAACTGTTTTTT
v_gene: TRBV10-3
abundance: many
j_gene: TRBJ1-4
d_gene: .

CDR3aa: CASSRSGGTYNEQFF
CDR3nt: TGTGCCAGTAGTAGGTCGGGAGGCACCTACAATGAGCAGTTCTTC
v_gene: TRBV19
abundance: .
j_gene: TRBJ2-1
d_gene: TRBD2

CDR3aa: CASSEGNTEAFF
CDR3nt: TGCGCCAGCAGTGAGGGGAACACTGAAGCTTTCTTT
v_gene: TRBV10-1
abundance: many
j_gene: TRBJ1-1
d_gene: .

CDR3aa: CSASGIGEGKGEQYF
CDR3nt: TGCAGTGCTAGCGGGATCGGTGAGGGGAAGGGCGAGCAGTACTTC
v_gene: TRBV20-1
abundance: .
j_gene: TRBJ2-7
d_gene: .

CDR3aa: CASRGDRGRTGELFF
CDR3nt: TGTGCCAGCAGAGGGGACAGGGGGCGTACCGGGGAGCTGTTTTTT
v_gene: TRBV25-1
abundance: many
j_gene: TRBJ2-2
d_gene: TRBD1

CDR3aa: CASSYSQGRVYEQYF
CDR3nt: TGTGCCAGCAGTTACTCGCAGGGTCGGGTCTACGAGCAGTACTTC
v_gene: TRBV6-2/TRBV6-3
abundance: many
j_gene: TRBJ2-7
d_gene: .

CDR3aa: CASSLSGPREQYF
CDR3nt: TGTGCCAGCAGCTTATCGGGCCCCCGGGAGCAGTACTTC
v_gene: TRBV7-2
abundance: few
j_gene: TRBJ2-7
d_gene: .

CDR3aa: CASSPEGGYRGSNTDTQYF
CDR3nt: TGCGCCAGCAGCCCCGAGGGGGGCTACAGAGGATCTAACACAGATACGCAGTATTTT
v_gene: TRBV5-1
abundance: .
j_gene: TRBJ2-3
d_gene: .

CDR3aa: CASSPSRGGYNEQFF
CDR3nt: TGCGCCAGCAGCCCGTCTAGGGGGGGTTACAATGAGCAGTTCTTC
v_gene: TRBV4-1
abundance: few
j_gene: TRBJ2-1
d_gene: .

CDR3aa: CASSRDTSTGELFF
CDR3nt: TGTGCCAGCAGCAGGGACACCTCCACCGGGGAGCTGTTTTTT
v_gene: TRBV6-2/TRBV6-3
abundance: many
j_gene: TRBJ2-2
d_gene: .

CDR3aa: CASARDWGRQTEAFF
CDR3nt: TGCGCCAGCGCTAGAGACTGGGGACGGCAAACCGAAGCTTTCTTT
v_gene: TRBV5-1
abundance: few
j_gene: TRBJ1-1
d_gene: .

CDR3aa: CASARGAESTDTQYF
CDR3nt: TGTGCCAGCGCGAGGGGGGCCGAGAGCACAGATACGCAGTATTTT
v_gene: TRBV4-2
abundance: few
j_gene: TRBJ2-3
d_gene: .

CDR3aa: CASSLELAGSEQFF
CDR3nt: TGCGCCAGCAGCTTGGAGCTAGCGGGTTCCGAGCAGTTTTTT
v_gene: TRBV5-1
abundance: many
j_gene: TRBJ2-2
d_gene: TRBD2

CDR3aa: CASSQEADNTEAFF
CDR3nt: TGTGCCAGCAGCCAAGAGGCAGATAACACTGAAGCTTTCTTT
v_gene: TRBV4-2
abundance: .
j_gene: TRBJ1-1
d_gene: .

CDR3aa: CSARRANTEAFF
CDR3nt: TGCAGTGCTAGGAGAGCGAACACTGAAGCTTTCTTT
v_gene: TRBV20-1
abundance: many
j_gene: TRBJ1-1
d_gene: .

CDR3aa: CASSSRVLVGRRYTEAFF
CDR3nt: TGTGCCAGCAGCTCCCGTGTTTTGGTAGGCAGGAGATACACTGAAGCTTTCTTT
v_gene: TRBV7-3
abundance: few
j_gene: TRBJ1-1
d_gene: .